One sample yielded the 7 T cell receptor beta chains listed below, sequenced in a study of OX40 agonist ivuxolimab in advanced cancers. Libraries were constructed by the immunoSEQ multiplex PCR assay. This immuneACCESS table, as held by TCRdb, lists in-frame sequences with V and J called but not all clones. Of the missing ones, under half trace to an unresolved V gene in checked studies; the others have no known cause. In this sample the table shows under 70,000 clones, about 85% of which occur a single time. The top ten hold 2% to 2.5% of the sample. Specimen: CD4+ or CD8+ T cells sorted from blood, collected in a trial of the OX40 agonist ivuxolimab. Source of these receptors: an adult with an advanced solid tumor such as melanoma, head and neck, liver or kidney cancer.

The rearrangement uses TRBV29-1 and TRBJ2-3, with no clear D. The V end was cut by 7 bases, the J end by 6 bases, with 11 bases between. Germline V lookup: CDR1 SQVTM, CDR2 ANQGSEA. The CDR3 runs to 11 residues. CDR3 bases: TGCAGCGGGTACGTGGGGGATACGCAGTATTTT. Protein product: CSGYVGDTQYF.

The rearrangement uses TRBV5-4 and TRBJ2-3; 10 bases are a match to TRBD2. Germline CDR1 SGHNT, CDR2 YYREEE (reference sequence). With 5 bases clipped from V and 0 bases from J, the junction kept 3 bases outside the gene matches. This CDR3 comprises 15 residues. DNA for the CDR3: TGTGCCAGCAGGCCGGGACTAGCGAGCACAGATACGCAGTATTTT. Translating it yields CASRPGLASTDTQYF.

This chain connects TRBV11-2 to TRBJ2-7; weak D call: TRBD2 (6 bases). The V gene's germline CDR1 is SGHAT and CDR2 FQNNGV. The CDR3 extends over 13 amino acids. V was clipped by 11 bases and J by 0 bases, with 14 bases between them. The CDR3 loop is CAVGPGGSYEQYF. In DNA form, the CDR3 reads TGTGCCGTAGGGCCCGGGGGCTCCTACGAGCAGTACTTC.

This clone was observed once. The chain uses TRBV6-5 and TRBJ2-7, with 8 bases lining up with TRBD1. This CDR3 spans 15 amino acids. V gave up 5 bases and J gave up 7 bases; unmatched junction bases: 13. Germline V lookup: CDR1 MNHEY, CDR2 SVGAGI. CDR3 DNA sequence: TGTGCCAGCAGTGGGGACCGGACAGGGATAGGGGAGCAGTACTTC. Translated: CASSGDRTGIGEQYF.

The rearrangement uses TRBV7-2 and TRBJ2-2, with 8 bases matching TRBD2. Germline CDR1 and CDR2: SGHTA and FQGNSA. V lost 3 bases and J lost 0; bases outside the gene matches: 0. The CDR3 is made up of 15 amino acids. CDR3 sequence reads: CASSLREANTGELFF. The CDR3 bases are TGTGCCAGCAGCTTGCGGGAGGCGAACACCGGGGAGCTGTTTTTT.

This sequence joins TRBV4-1 and TRBJ2-1; D is ambiguous. V lost 4 bases and J 5 bases, leaving 24 bases between the germline ends. This CDR3 is built from 18 residues. Per germline, CDR1 MGHRA and CDR2 YSYEKL. The CDR3 DNA sequence: TGCGCCAGCAGCCGCTGGGAATTTGGCCTACCTCCGGACAATGAGCAGTTCTTC. Residues: CASSRWEFGLPPDNEQFF.

This clone was counted once. The chain uses TRBV30 and TRBJ1-4; D ambiguous. V was shortened by 0 bases and J by 6 bases, with 11 bases between the two germline ends. The CDR3 extends over 14 amino acids. Germline CDR1 and CDR2: GTSNPN and SVGIG (reference sequence). The CDR3 loop reads CAWSVPDPDEKLFF. As DNA, the CDR3 is TGTGCCTGGAGTGTCCCTGATCCCGATGAAAAACTGTTTTTT.